This passage covers 11 T cell receptor beta chains from one sample sequenced in a study of Ad26.COV2.S vaccination and SARS-CoV-2 variants. As to treatment: roughly 20 received Ad26.COV2.S at low or high dose, single or two shots; about 5 received placebo; per-sample allocation not given. Sampling happened 63 days after the first vaccine or placebo injection. This table comes from immunoSEQ multiplex PCR, and its TCRdb copy is limited to in-frame clones, with some not included. This sample has approximately 420,000 clones, with around 87% found just once. Sequenced here: peripheral blood, sampled in a trial of Ad26.COV2.S vaccine versus placebo. Source of these receptors: a person aged 18-60 years who received the Ad26.COV2.S COVID-19 vaccine or a placebo.

This rearrangement joins TRBV4-1 to TRBJ2-7; D is possibly TRBD1 or TRBD2 (5 bases each). From germline, CDR1 is MGHRA and CDR2 YSYEKL. V lost 2 bases and J 0 bases, leaving 14 bases between the germline ends. The CDR3 is made up of 16 amino acids. Here the CDR3 DNA reads TGCGCCAGCAGCCAACCTAGGGACCGGAGCTCCTACGAGCAGTACTTC. This translates into CASSQPRDRSSYEQYF.

This chain links TRBV4-3 with TRBJ1-2; the D gene is possibly TRBD1 (5 bases). CDR1 is LGHNA, CDR2 YSLEER, per germline. The CDR3 loop spans 16 amino acids. Trimming took 1 base from V and 2 from J, leaving 14 bases between them. CDR3 sequence reads: CASSQVGRGANYGYTF. The CDR3 coding sequence is TGCGCCAGCAGCCAAGTAGGTAGGGGTGCGAACTATGGCTACACCTTC.

CDR3 sequence (DNA): TGTGCCAGCAACTGGGACGGCGATAGCAATCAGCCCCAGCATTTT. Encoded protein: CASNWDGDSNQPQHF. V gene TRBV6-5 combines with J gene TRBJ1-5; D perhaps matches TRBD1 (5 bases). Germline V CDR1 and CDR2: MNHEY, SVGAGI. Trimming shortened V by 7 bases and J by 0 bases, and 13 bases separated the two germline ends. This CDR3 contains 15 residues.

This sequence joins TRBV7-2 and TRBJ1-2, with D maybe TRBD1 (5 bases). The V gene lost 0 bases and the J gene lost 6 bases, with 11 bases spanning the gap. This CDR3 has 14 residues. CDR1 is SGHTA, CDR2 FQGNSA, per germline. The CDR3 loop is CASSLASGFNGYTF. The CDR3, as DNA: TGTGCCAGCAGCTTAGCGTCAGGGTTCAATGGCTACACCTTC.

This clone was recorded a few times. The chain carries TRBV18 and TRBJ1-1, with 7 bases matching TRBD1. This CDR3 comprises 15 residues. Germline V gene sequence: CDR1 KGHSH, CDR2 LQKENI. Trimming took 2 bases from V and 1 from J; bases not matched to a gene: 4. CDR3 DNA sequence: TGTGCCAGCTCACCAAGACAGGGTAGGAACACTGAAGCTTTCTTT. This gives the protein CASSPRQGRNTEAFF.

The CDR3 bases are TGTGCCAGCAGCTTGGGGGACATCAATCAGCCCCAGCATTTT. Translated, it gives CASSLGDINQPQHF. V is TRBV7-9 and J is TRBJ1-5; possibly TRBD1 for D (6 bases). Per germline, CDR1 SEHNR and CDR2 FQNEAQ (reference sequence). The CDR3 loop spans 14 amino acids. The V end was cut by 3 bases, the J end by 3 bases, with 9 bases between.

V gene TRBV4-1 combines with J gene TRBJ2-5; 8 nucleotides agree with TRBD1. CDR3 length: 18 residues. Looked up from germline, CDR1 is MGHRA and CDR2 is YSYEKL. The trim removed 3 bases at V and 5 bases at J, leaving 17 bases unmatched. The CDR3 is CASSHRRTGSLVGETQYF. The DNA of the CDR3 is TGCGCCAGCAGCCACCGTAGGACAGGGAGCTTGGTAGGGGAGACCCAGTACTTC.

The chain carries TRBV19 and TRBJ1-5, with 8 bases fitting TRBD1. The J segment lost 6 bases and the V segment lost 5 bases, leaving 9 bases of the junction unmatched. Germline CDR1 and CDR2: LNHDA and SQIVND (reference sequence). CDR3 length: 15 residues. This CDR3 reads CASSFGTGSSQPQHF. The CDR3 nucleotides are TGTGCCAGTAGTTTCGGGACAGGATCTTCTCAGCCCCAGCATTTT. The whole variable domain, filled in from reference TRBV19 and TRBJ1-5, reads DGGITQSPKYLFRKEGQNVTLSCEQNLNHDAMYWYRQDPGQGLRLIYYSQIVNDFQKGDIAEGYSVSREKKESFPLTVTSAQKNPTAFYLCASSFGTGSSQPQHFGDGTRLSIL.

The V call is TRBV29-1, the J call TRBJ1-2; D is possibly TRBD1 (6 bases). Germline lookup yields CDR1 SQVTM and CDR2 ANQGSEA. This CDR3 region has 11 residues. V shed 7 bases and J shed 6 bases, with 12 bases lying between them. CDR3: CSGTGLDGYTF. The CDR3 DNA reads TGCAGCGGAACAGGGCTCGATGGCTACACCTTC.

This clone showed up just once. The chain employs TRBV7-2 and TRBJ2-5, with 11 bases fitting TRBD2. This CDR3 has 17 residues. J lost 5 bases, V lost 1 base, and 9 bases had no gene match. The germline V gene encodes CDR1 SGHTA and CDR2 FQGNSA. DNA for the CDR3: TGTGCCAGCAGCTTAGGGGTAGCGGGGGGGCCGAGGGAGACCCAGTACTTC. It is translated as CASSLGVAGGPRETQYF. The full variable domain, completed using reference TRBV7-2 and TRBJ2-5, is GAGVSQSPSNKVTEKGKDVELRCDPISGHTALYWYRQSLGQGLEFLIYFQGNSAPDKSGLPSDRFSAERTGGSVSTLTIQRTQQEDSAVYLCASSLGVAGGPRETQYFGPGTRLLVL.

This rearrangement joins TRBV4-3 to TRBJ1-2; 7 bases align to TRBD1. There are 16 residues in the CDR3. Germline CDR1 is LGHNA and CDR2 is YSLEER. The trim removed 4 bases at V and 4 bases at J, leaving 12 bases unmatched. The CDR3 DNA is TGCGCCAGCAGCCTTCTCGTTAGGGGGCAGAGCTATGGCTACACCTTC. Translated: CASSLLVRGQSYGYTF.